The 5 T cell receptor beta chains below were found in one sample sequenced in a study of blood T cells in healthy people across ages. A sample-barcoded 5' primer and a J-beta primer mix were used in a second PCR of roughly 7 to 11 cycles. TCRdb processed the 5' RACE reads anew with MiXCR; each CDR3 protein has one entry. This sample has 1.8 million or so distinct CDR3 sequences; about two fifths occur once, and the top ten carry under 30%. Sequenced sample: blood. Source of these receptors: a human donor in good health.

This clonotype came up a few times. The junction and the germline gene differ at one end; a read error may be behind it. The V and J genes are TRBV28 and TRBJ1-2; D is unclear. CDR1 and CDR2 (germline): MDHEN, SYDVKM. The length of the CDR3 is 15 residues. The CDR3 loop is CASSPGLPAVYVYTF. For the CDR3, the DNA is TGTGCCAGCTCACCCGGGCTTCCGGCAGTCTATGTCTACACCTTC.

The chain is built from TRBV5-1 and TRBJ1-1; TRBD1 matches at 7 bases. After removal of 5 bases from V and 6 bases from J, the junction contained 13 bases not matched to a gene. The CDR3 runs 15 residues. The germline gives CDR1 SGHRS, CDR2 YFSETQ. The CDR3 DNA reads TGCGCCAGCAGTTGGACGGCAGGGGGGGGAGCTGAAGCTTTCTTT. Amino acid sequence: CASSWTAGGGAEAFF.

This sequence joins TRBV29-1 and TRBJ2-7; D remains unclear. V gave up 4 bases and J gave up 0 bases, with 13 bases separating them. The CDR3 covers 14 residues. Looked up from germline, CDR1 is SQVTM and CDR2 is ANQGSEA. CDR3 DNA sequence: TGCAGCGTTGTTCCCAGTCATAGCTCCTACGAGCAGTACTTC. Its protein product is CSVVPSHSSYEQYF.

The chain recombines TRBV6-1 with TRBJ2-1; TRBD1 matches 11 bases. V lost 7 bases to trimming and J lost 8 bases; unmatched junction nucleotides: 7. The CDR3 consists of 14 residues. Germline values: CDR1 MNHNS, CDR2 SASEGT. CDR3 in DNA: TGTGCCAGCAAGAGGGGGACAGGGGGTTATGAGCAGTTCTTC. Protein sequence: CASKRGTGGYEQFF.

The chain uses TRBV7-2 and TRBJ2-7, with D maybe TRBD1 (5 bases). V was clipped by 0 bases and J by 0 bases, with 21 bases between them. The CDR3 covers 19 residues. Looked up from germline, CDR1 is SGHTA and CDR2 is FQGNSA. The CDR3 sequence is CASSLAQGQTTFRSYEQYF. The CDR3 DNA follows: TGTGCCAGCAGCTTAGCTCAAGGACAAACCACTTTCCGCTCCTACGAGCAGTACTTC.